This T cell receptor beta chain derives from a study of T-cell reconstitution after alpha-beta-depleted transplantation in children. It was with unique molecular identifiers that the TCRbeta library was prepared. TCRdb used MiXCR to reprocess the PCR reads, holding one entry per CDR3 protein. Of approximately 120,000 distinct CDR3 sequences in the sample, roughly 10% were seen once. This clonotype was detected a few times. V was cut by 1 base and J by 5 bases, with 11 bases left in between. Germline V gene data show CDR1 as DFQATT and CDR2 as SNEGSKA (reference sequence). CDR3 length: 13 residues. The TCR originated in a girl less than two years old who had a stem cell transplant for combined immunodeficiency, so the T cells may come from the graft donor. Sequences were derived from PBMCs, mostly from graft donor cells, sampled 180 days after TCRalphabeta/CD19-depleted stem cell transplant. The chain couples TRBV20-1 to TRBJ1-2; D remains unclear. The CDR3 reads CSARGYLGYGYTF. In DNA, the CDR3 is TGCAGTGCTAGAGGATACTTGGGTTATGGCTACACCTTC.